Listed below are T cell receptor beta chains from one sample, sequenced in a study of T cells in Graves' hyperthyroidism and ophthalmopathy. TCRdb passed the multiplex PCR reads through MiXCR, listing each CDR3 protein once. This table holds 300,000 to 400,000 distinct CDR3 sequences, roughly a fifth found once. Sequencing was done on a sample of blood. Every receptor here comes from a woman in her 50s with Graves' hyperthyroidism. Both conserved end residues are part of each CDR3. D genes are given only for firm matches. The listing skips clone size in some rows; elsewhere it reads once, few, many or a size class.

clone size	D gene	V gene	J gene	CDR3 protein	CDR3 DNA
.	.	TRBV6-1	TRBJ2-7	CASRSRGARYEQYF	TGTGCCAGCAGGTCCAGGGGGGCGCGTTACGAGCAGTACTTC
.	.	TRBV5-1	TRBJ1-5	CASSLAGVSNQPQHF	TGCGCCAGCAGCTTGGCCGGGGTAAGCAATCAGCCCCAGCATTTT
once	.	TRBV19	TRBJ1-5	CASAEFNQPQHF	TGTGCCAGCGCAGAGTTCAATCAGCCCCAGCATTTT
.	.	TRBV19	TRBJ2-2	CASSIGPLTGELFF	TGTGCCAGTAGTATTGGGCCCCTCACCGGGGAGCTGTTTTTT
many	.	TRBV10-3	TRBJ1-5	CAISYEGGEQPQHF	TGTGCCATCAGCTACGAAGGGGGGGAGCAGCCCCAGCATTTT
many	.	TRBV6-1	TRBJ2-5	CASSSWATQETQYF	TGTGCCAGCAGCTCGTGGGCTACACAAGAGACCCAGTACTTC
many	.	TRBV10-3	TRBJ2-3	CAISEWDNTDTQYF	TGTGCCATCAGTGAGTGGGACAACACAGATACGCAGTATTTT
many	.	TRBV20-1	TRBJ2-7	CSARVRRTYEQYF	TGCAGTGCTAGAGTTAGGCGTACCTACGAGCAGTACTTC
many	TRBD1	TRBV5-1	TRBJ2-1	CASTRTGGPYNEQFF	TGCGCCAGCACCAGGACAGGGGGACCTTACAATGAGCAGTTCTTC
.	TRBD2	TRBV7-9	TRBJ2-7	CASSRLAGVNYEQYF	TGTGCCAGCAGCCGACTAGCGGGAGTTAACTACGAGCAGTACTTC
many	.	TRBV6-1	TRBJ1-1	CASITKKAEAFF	TGTGCCAGCATTACTAAGAAGGCTGAAGCTTTCTTT
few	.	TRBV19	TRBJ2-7	CATRRSPGKTDEQYF	TGTGCCACCCGAAGGTCTCCGGGGAAGACGGACGAGCAGTACTTC
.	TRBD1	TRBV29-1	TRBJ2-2	CSVAGRQGVPGELFF	TGCAGCGTTGCAGGTAGACAGGGGGTCCCCGGGGAGCTGTTTTTT